Following are 25 T cell receptor beta chains from one sample sequenced in a study of T cell responses to AZD1222 COVID-19 vaccine. The table came from immunoSEQ multiplex PCR; TCRdb's copy has only in-frame clones and leaves some out. There are 160,000 or so clones in the sample; 70% to 90% occur only once, and 1.5% to 2% lies in the top ten. The material sequenced was peripheral blood, taken on day 0 of AZD1222 vaccination. Receptors originate from an adult in good health.

This clone was detected a few times. The chain uses TRBV3-1 (or the pseudogene TRBV3-2) and TRBJ1-6; D remains ambiguous. Trimming shortened V by 0 bases and J by 9 bases, and 6 bases separated the two germline ends. The germline gives CDR1 LGHDT, CDR2 YNNKEL (reference sequence). The CDR3 runs to 13 residues. In DNA, the CDR3 is TGTGCCAGCAGCCAAGACTTCGGTTCACCCCTCCACTTT. It specifies CASSQDFGSPLHF.

The chain carries TRBV7-8 and TRBJ1-3, with D possibly TRBD1 on 5 matching bases. Germline-derived CDR1 and CDR2 are SGHVS and FQNEAQ. This CDR3 has 13 residues. Trimming cost V 2 bases and J 8 bases, with 10 bases left between them. CDR3 sequence: CASSLSGFDTIYF. CDR3 DNA: TGTGCCAGCAGCTTATCAGGGTTTGACACCATATATTTT. The complete variable domain, with remaining parts taken from reference TRBV7-8 and TRBJ1-3, reads GAGVSQSPRYKVAKRGQDVALRCDPISGHVSLFWYQQALGQGPEFLTYFQNEAQLDKSGLPSDRFFAERPEGSVSTLKIQRTQQEDSAVYLCASSLSGFDTIYFGEGSWLTVV.

This clone was seen once. The V and J genes are TRBV11-2 and TRBJ2-1; 7 bases agree with TRBD2. CDR3 length: 14 amino acids. With V trimmed by 1 base and J by 4 bases, 1 base remained unmatched. Germline loops: CDR1 SGHAT, CDR2 FQNNGV. DNA of the CDR3: TGTGCCAGCAGCTTAGCGGGGGGTTACAATGAGCAGTTCTTC. It yields the protein CASSLAGGYNEQFF.

The gene calls are TRBV13 and TRBJ2-1; the D gene is possibly TRBD1 (6 bases). This CDR3 spans 14 amino acids. Germline CDR1 is PRHDT and CDR2 is FYEKMQ (reference sequence). V lost 0 bases, J lost 4 bases, and 7 bases lay in between. The CDR3 here is CASSLGDSYNEQFF. The CDR3 region has the DNA TGTGCCAGCAGCTTAGGGGACAGTTACAATGAGCAGTTCTTC.

This rearrangement joins TRBV28 to TRBJ1-2; 10 bases fit TRBD1. Germline CDR1 MDHEN, CDR2 SYDVKM. The CDR3 loop spans 14 amino acids. V lost 5 bases and J lost 4; bases outside the gene matches: 4. The CDR3 sequence: CASSTDRGSYGYTF. DNA of the CDR3: TGTGCCAGCAGTACGGACAGGGGGTCCTATGGCTACACCTTC.

V gene TRBV6-1 combines with J gene TRBJ1-5; 9 bases line up with TRBD1. From germline, CDR1 is MNHNS and CDR2 SASEGT. Trimming at V came to 3 bases and at J to 4 bases, leaving 4 bases not matched to a gene. The CDR3 contains 15 residues. The CDR3 region is CASSESTGGNQPQHF. The DNA for the CDR3 is TGTGCCAGCAGTGAGTCGACAGGGGGTAATCAGCCCCAGCATTTT.

The rearrangement joins TRBV5-6 to TRBJ1-4; D not certain. There are 14 residues in the CDR3. CDR1 is SGHDT, CDR2 YYEEEE, per germline. Between the trimmed V and J ends, which lost 4 bases and 8 bases, there was a span of 15 bases. The CDR3 coding sequence is TGTGCCAGCAGCCTGGGGAGGGTGCGGGAAAAACTGTTTTTT. This codes for CASSLGRVREKLFF.

The rearrangement uses TRBV5-6 and TRBJ2-7; D is unresolved. V shed 7 bases and J shed 4 bases, with 12 bases lying between them. Germline CDR1 and CDR2: SGHDT and YYEEEE. The CDR3 is 12 residues long. CDR3 sequence reads: CASSSLGYEQYV. CDR3 DNA sequence: TGTGCCAGCTCCTCCTTGGGTTACGAGCAGTACGTC.

This clone appeared a few times. The rearrangement links TRBV11-2 to TRBJ1-3; possible D gene TRBD1, 6 bases. The V gene lost 3 bases and the J gene lost 0 bases, with 12 bases spanning the gap. The length of the CDR3 is 16 residues. The germline V gene has CDR1 SGHAT and CDR2 FQNNGV. CDR3 sequence reads: CASSLTGPVSGNTIYF. The CDR3 DNA sequence: TGTGCCAGCAGCTTGACAGGCCCCGTCTCTGGAAACACCATATATTTT.

The CDR3 here is CASSPRTAGTLGTEAFF. The CDR3 bases are TGTGCCAGCAGCCCCCGGACAGCTGGCACACTAGGAACTGAAGCTTTCTTT. The chain is built from TRBV14 and TRBJ1-1; a weak D match, TRBD1 (6 bases). Trimming took off 4 bases at V and 5 bases at J, with 23 bases between the two ends. CDR3 size: 17 residues. Per germline, CDR1 SGHDN and CDR2 FVKESK.

The chain has TRBV9 and TRBJ1-1; D might be TRBD1 (5 bases). Germline CDR1 is SGDLS and CDR2 is YYNGEE. This CDR3 spans 16 amino acids. The V and J ends lost 4 bases and 1 base respectively, with 17 bases between them. The CDR3 region has the DNA TGTGCCAGCAGCCCCCTCGGGGGATTAGGGAACACTGAAGCTTTCTTT. This sequence encodes CASSPLGGLGNTEAFF.

The gene calls are TRBV5-3 and TRBJ1-5; 9 nucleotides match TRBD1. TRBV5-3 is treated as an ORF (open reading frame) with a function not yet certain. J was trimmed by 3 bases and V by 4 bases; bases with no gene match: 17. The CDR3 has 19 residues. As DNA, the CDR3 is TGTGCCAGAAGCGCCGTTGGTACAGGGGGCATTGTAGACAATCAGCCCCAGCATTTT. Translating gives CARSAVGTGGIVDNQPQHF.

This rearrangement joins TRBV7-3 to TRBJ2-2; no firm D call. Germline V gene data show CDR1 as SGHTA and CDR2 as FQGTGA. There are 14 residues in the CDR3. V was trimmed by 4 bases and J by 0 bases, leaving 6 bases between them. The CDR3 reads CASSSTPNTGELFF. The CDR3 DNA is TGTGCCAGCAGCTCGACTCCGAACACCGGGGAGCTGTTTTTT. Complete variable domain (other parts from reference TRBV7-3 and TRBJ2-2): GAGVSQTPSNKVTEKGKYVELRCDPISGHTALYWYRQSLGQGPEFLIYFQGTGAADDSGLPNDRFFAVRPEGSVSTLKIQRTERGDSAVYLCASSSTPNTGELFFGEGSRLTVL.

This chain joins TRBV6-6 and TRBJ2-7, with 10 bases matching TRBD1. V was pared by 2 bases and J by 2 bases, with 0 bases of the junction left unmatched. The CDR3 has 14 amino acids. Germline V CDR1 and CDR2: MNHNY, SVGAGI (reference sequence). CDR3 amino acids: CASSYGQGAYEQYF. The DNA for the CDR3 is TGTGCCAGCAGTTACGGACAGGGGGCCTACGAGCAGTACTTC.

This sequence joins TRBV11-2 and TRBJ1-2; no firm D call. The V and J ends lost 0 bases and 7 bases respectively, with 12 bases between them. Germline CDR1 is SGHAT and CDR2 is FQNNGV. The CDR3 sequence is 14 residues long. Written as DNA, the CDR3 is TGTGCCAGCAGCTTAGATCTGAGGGCTGGTGGCTACACCTTC. This gives the protein CASSLDLRAGGYTF.

The chain employs TRBV5-4 and TRBJ2-1, with unresolved D. This CDR3 has 17 residues. V gave up 0 bases and J gave up 0 bases, with 13 bases separating them. Germline values: CDR1 SGHNT, CDR2 YYREEE (reference sequence). CDR3 amino acids: CASSLGGWISSYNEQFF. DNA of the CDR3: TGTGCCAGCAGCTTGGGCGGATGGATAAGCTCCTACAATGAGCAGTTCTTC.

The chain employs TRBV5-1 and TRBJ2-3, with D perhaps TRBD1 (5 bases). Trimming pared 4 bases from V and 1 base from J, leaving 16 bases between. The CDR3 loop spans 16 amino acids. CDR1 and CDR2 from the germline V gene are SGHRS and YFSETQ. The CDR3 nucleotides read TGCGCCAGCAGCCCGAATCCAGGGTTCGGCACAGATACGCAGTATTTT. It is translated as CASSPNPGFGTDTQYF.

V and J are TRBV4-3 and TRBJ2-3, with no clear D. Germline V gene sequence: CDR1 LGHNA, CDR2 YSLEER. Trimming shortened V by 0 bases and J by 4 bases, and 8 bases separated the two germline ends. CDR3 length equals 14 residues. The CDR3 DNA is TGCGCCAGCAGCCAAGATTGGCTTTCAGATACGCAGTATTTT. Its translation: CASSQDWLSDTQYF.

The chain has TRBV15 and TRBJ2-5, with TRBD2 identical over 10 bases. V shed 4 bases and J 5 bases; nucleotides not matched to a gene: 1. The germline CDR1 and CDR2 sequences are LNHNV and YYDKDF (reference sequence). The CDR3 contains 13 residues. Here the CDR3 reads CATSTGLAETQYF. CDR3 sequence (DNA): TGTGCCACCAGCACGGGACTAGCGGAGACCCAGTACTTC.

V is TRBV24-1 and J is TRBJ1-2; TRBD1 matches 10 bases. Germline V gene data show CDR1 as KGHDR and CDR2 as SFDVKD. Unmatched junction bases numbered 11, after V lost 4 bases and J lost 7 bases. The CDR3 covers 16 residues. CDR3 in amino acids: CATSENEGQGQRGYTF. For the CDR3, the DNA is TGTGCCACCAGTGAGAATGAGGGACAGGGGCAGCGTGGCTACACCTTC.

The J gene is TRBJ2-1, the V gene TRBV20-1; 10 bases align to TRBD2. This CDR3 region has 13 residues. The germline gives CDR1 DFQATT, CDR2 SNEGSKA (reference sequence). Trimming at V came to 3 bases and at J to 12 bases, leaving 8 bases not matched to a gene. CDR3 DNA sequence: TGCAGTGCTAGTGCTAGCGGGGGAGCCGGGCAGTTCTTC. Its translation is CSASASGGAGQFF.

The chain is built from TRBV5-1 and TRBJ2-2, with 10 bases identical to TRBD2. Germline CDR1 SGHRS, CDR2 YFSETQ. J gave up 1 base and V 2 bases, and 2 bases lay outside the gene matches. CDR3 size: 16 residues. The CDR3 spells CASSLRTSGNTGELFF. CDR3 nucleotides: TGCGCCAGCAGCTTACGGACTAGCGGGAACACCGGGGAGCTGTTTTTT.

The chain joins TRBV5-4 to TRBJ1-3, with 9 bases matching TRBD1. The CDR3 loop spans 14 amino acids. J was trimmed by 5 bases and V by 4 bases; bases with no gene match: 4. Germline V CDR1 and CDR2: SGHNT, YYREEE (reference sequence). The CDR3 sequence: CASSAGQGRNTIYF. For the CDR3, the DNA is TGTGCCAGCAGCGCAGGACAGGGGCGAAACACCATATATTTT.

The chain is built from TRBV11-3 and TRBJ1-1; a weak D match, TRBD1 (5 bases). The germline V and J ends were trimmed by 5 bases and 2 bases, with 12 bases remaining between them. CDR3 length: 14 residues. Germline V CDR1 and CDR2: SGHNT, YENEEA. CDR3 in DNA: TGTGCCAGCAGCGACGGGGGAGGTAACACTGAAGCTTTCTTT. Its translation: CASSDGGGNTEAFF.

The J gene is TRBJ2-1, the V gene TRBV18, with 7 positions matching TRBD2. Germline-derived CDR1 and CDR2 are KGHSH and LQKENI. The V segment lost 8 bases and the J segment 4 bases; nucleotides outside the gene matches: 8. The CDR3 covers 14 residues. The CDR3 here is CASRGLGIYNEQFF. As DNA, the CDR3 is TGTGCCAGCCGAGGACTAGGGATTTACAATGAGCAGTTCTTC.